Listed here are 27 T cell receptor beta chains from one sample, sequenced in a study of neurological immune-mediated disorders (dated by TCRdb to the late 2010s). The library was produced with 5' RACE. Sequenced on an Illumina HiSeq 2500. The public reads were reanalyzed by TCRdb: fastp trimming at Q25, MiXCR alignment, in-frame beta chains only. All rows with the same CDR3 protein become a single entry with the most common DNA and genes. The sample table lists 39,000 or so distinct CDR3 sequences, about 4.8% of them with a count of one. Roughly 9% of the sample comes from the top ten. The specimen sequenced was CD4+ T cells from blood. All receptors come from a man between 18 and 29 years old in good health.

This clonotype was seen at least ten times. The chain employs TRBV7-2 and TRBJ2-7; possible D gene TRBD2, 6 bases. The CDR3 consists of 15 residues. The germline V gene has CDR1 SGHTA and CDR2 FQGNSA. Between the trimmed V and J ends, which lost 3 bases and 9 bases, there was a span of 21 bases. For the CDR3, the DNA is TGTGCCAGCAGCTTCGGGACTGCCGATATAGGTGGGCAGTACTTC. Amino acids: CASSFGTADIGGQYF. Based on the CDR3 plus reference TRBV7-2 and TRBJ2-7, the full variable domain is GAGVSQSPSNKVTEKGKDVELRCDPISGHTALYWYRQSLGQGLEFLIYFQGNSAPDKSGLPSDRFSAERTGGSVSTLTIQRTQQEDSAVYLCASSFGTADIGGQYFGPGTRLTVT.

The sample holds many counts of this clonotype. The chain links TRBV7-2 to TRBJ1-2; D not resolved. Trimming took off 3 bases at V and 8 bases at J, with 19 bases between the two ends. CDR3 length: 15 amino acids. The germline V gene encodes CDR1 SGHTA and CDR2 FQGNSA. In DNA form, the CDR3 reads TGTGCCAGCAGCTTTCCAGGTGTAGCCGTGGGGGGCTACACCTTC. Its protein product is CASSFPGVAVGGYTF. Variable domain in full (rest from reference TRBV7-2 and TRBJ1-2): GAGVSQSPSNKVTEKGKDVELRCDPISGHTALYWYRQSLGQGLEFLIYFQGNSAPDKSGLPSDRFSAERTGGSVSTLTIQRTQQEDSAVYLCASSFPGVAVGGYTFGSGTRLTVV.

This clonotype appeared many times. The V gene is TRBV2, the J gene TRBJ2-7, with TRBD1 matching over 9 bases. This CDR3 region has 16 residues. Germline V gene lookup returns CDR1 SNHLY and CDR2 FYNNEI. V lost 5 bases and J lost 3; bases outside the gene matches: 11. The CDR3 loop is CASSQGPGQGIYEQYF. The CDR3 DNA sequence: TGTGCCAGCAGTCAAGGGCCGGGACAGGGTATCTACGAGCAGTACTTC. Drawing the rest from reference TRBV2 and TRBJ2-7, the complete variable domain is EPEVTQTPSHQVTQMGQEVILRCVPISNHLYFYWYRQILGQKVEFLVSFYNNEISEKSEIFDDQFSVERPDGSNFTLKIRSTKLEDSAMYFCASSQGPGQGIYEQYFGPGTRLTVT.

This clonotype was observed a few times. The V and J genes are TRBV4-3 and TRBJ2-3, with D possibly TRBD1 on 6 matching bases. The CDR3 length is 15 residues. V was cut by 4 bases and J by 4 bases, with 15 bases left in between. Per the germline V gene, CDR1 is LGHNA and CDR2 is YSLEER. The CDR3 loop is CASSPLYRDPDTQYF. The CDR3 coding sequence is TGCGCCAGCAGCCCGCTCTACAGGGACCCAGATACGCAGTATTTT.

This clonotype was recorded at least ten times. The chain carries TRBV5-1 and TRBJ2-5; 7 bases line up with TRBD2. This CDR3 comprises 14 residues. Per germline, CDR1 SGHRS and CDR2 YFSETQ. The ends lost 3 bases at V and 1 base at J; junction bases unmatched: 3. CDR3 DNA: TGCGCCAGCAGCTCGGGAGGAGGCCAAGAGACCCAGTACTTC. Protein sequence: CASSSGGGQETQYF.

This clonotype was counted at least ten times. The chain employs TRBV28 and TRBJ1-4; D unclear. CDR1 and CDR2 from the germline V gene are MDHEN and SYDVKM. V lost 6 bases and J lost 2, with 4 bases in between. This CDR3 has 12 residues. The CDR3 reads CASRVTNEKLFF. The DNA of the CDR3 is TGTGCCAGCAGGGTTACTAATGAAAAACTGTTTTTT.

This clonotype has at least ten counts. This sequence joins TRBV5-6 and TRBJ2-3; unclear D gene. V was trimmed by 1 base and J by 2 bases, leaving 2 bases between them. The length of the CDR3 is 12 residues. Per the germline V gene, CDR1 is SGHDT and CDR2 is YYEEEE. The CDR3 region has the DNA TGTGCCAGCAGCTTGACCACAGATACGCAGTATTTT. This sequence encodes CASSLTTDTQYF.

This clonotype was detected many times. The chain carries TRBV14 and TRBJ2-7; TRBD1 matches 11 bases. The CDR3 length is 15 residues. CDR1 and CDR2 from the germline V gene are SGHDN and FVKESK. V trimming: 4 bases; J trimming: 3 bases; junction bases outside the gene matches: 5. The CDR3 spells CASSRGGQGVYEQYF. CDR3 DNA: TGTGCCAGCAGCCGCGGGGGACAGGGGGTCTACGAGCAGTACTTC.

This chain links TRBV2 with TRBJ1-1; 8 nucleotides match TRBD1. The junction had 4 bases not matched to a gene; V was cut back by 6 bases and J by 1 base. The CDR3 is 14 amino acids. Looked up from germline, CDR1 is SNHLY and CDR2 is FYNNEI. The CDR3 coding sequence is TGTGCCAGCAGGGGGACAGGCCCGAACACTGAAGCTTTCTTT. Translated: CASRGTGPNTEAFF.

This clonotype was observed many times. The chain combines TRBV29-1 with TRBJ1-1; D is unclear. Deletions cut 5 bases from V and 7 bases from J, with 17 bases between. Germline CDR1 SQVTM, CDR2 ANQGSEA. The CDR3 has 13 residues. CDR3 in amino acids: CSVRVLGSGEAFF. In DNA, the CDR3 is TGCAGCGTTCGGGTTTTGGGCTCCGGTGAAGCTTTCTTT.

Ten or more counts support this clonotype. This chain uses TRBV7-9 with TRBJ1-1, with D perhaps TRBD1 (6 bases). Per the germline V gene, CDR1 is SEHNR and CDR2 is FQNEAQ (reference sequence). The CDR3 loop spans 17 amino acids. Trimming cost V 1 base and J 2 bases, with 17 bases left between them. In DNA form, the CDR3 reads TGTGCCAGCAGCTTAGAGCCAGGACAGACAATCAACACTGAAGCTTTCTTT. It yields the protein CASSLEPGQTINTEAFF.

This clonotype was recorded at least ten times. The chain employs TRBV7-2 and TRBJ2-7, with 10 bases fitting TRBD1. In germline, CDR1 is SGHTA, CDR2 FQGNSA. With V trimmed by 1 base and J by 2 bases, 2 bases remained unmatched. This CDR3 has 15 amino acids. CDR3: CASSLVGTGAYEQYF. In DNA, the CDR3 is TGTGCCAGCAGCTTAGTGGGGACAGGGGCCTACGAGCAGTACTTC.

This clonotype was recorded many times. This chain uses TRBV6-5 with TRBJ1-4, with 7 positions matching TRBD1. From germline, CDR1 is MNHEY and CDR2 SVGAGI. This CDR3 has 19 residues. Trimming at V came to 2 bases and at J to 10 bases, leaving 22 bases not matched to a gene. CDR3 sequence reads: CASSYLSPHLTGAGRKLFF. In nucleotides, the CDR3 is TGTGCCAGCAGTTACCTGTCCCCCCATTTAACAGGGGCGGGTCGAAAACTGTTTTTT.

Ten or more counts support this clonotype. The CDR3 DNA sequence: TGTGCCATCAGTTTCGCCCGGGGGACAGACACCGGGGAGCTGTTTTTT. Translated, it gives CAISFARGTDTGELFF. V and J are TRBV10-3 and TRBJ2-2; D perhaps matches TRBD1 (7 bases). The CDR3 is made up of 16 amino acids. CDR1 and CDR2 from the germline V gene are ENHRY and SYGVKD. V lost 5 bases and J lost 3, with 16 bases in between.

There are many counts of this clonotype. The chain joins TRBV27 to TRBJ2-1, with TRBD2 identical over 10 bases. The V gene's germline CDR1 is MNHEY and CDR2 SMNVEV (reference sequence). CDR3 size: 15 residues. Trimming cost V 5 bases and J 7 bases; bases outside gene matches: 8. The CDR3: CASSVGLAASNEQFF. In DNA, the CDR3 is TGTGCCAGCAGTGTCGGACTAGCGGCTAGTAATGAGCAGTTCTTC.

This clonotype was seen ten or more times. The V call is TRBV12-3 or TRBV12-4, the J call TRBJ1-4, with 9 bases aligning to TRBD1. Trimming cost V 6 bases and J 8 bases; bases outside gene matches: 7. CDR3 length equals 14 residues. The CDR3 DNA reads TGTGCCAGCAGATTGGGACAGGGAAGGGAAAAACTGTTTTTT. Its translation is CASRLGQGREKLFF.

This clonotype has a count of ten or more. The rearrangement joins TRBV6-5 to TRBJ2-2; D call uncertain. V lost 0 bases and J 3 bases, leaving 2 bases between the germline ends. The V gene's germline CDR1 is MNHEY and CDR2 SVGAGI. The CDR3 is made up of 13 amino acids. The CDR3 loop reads CASSYSYTGELFF. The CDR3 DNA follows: TGTGCCAGCAGTTACTCGTACACCGGGGAGCTGTTTTTT.

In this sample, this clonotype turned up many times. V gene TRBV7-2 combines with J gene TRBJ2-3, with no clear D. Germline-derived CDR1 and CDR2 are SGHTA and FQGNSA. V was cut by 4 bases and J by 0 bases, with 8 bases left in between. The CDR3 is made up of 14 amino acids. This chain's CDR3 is CASSWLTSTDTQYF. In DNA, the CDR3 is TGTGCCAGCAGCTGGCTGACTAGCACAGATACGCAGTATTTT.

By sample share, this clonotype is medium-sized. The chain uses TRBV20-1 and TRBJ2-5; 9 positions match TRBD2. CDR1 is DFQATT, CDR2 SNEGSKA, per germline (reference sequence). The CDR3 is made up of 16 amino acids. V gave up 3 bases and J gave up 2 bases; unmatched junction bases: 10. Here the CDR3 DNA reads TGCAGTGCTAGTCCCATGGCTAGCGGGATACAAGAGACCCAGTACTTC. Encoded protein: CSASPMASGIQETQYF.

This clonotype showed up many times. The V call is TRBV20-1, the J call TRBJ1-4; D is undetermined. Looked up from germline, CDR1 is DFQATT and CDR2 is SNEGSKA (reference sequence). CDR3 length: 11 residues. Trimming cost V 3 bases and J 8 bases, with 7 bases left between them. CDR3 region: CSASREEKLFF. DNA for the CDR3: TGCAGTGCTAGCCGGGAGGAAAAACTGTTTTTT.

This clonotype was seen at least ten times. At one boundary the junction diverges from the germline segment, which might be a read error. Here the CDR3 DNA reads TGTGCTAGCAGCTTAGAAGCCAGGGGTTTTGATCAGCCCCAGCATTTT. Translated, it gives CASSLEARGFDQPQHF. The chain is built from TRBV7-7 and TRBJ1-5; a weak D match, TRBD1 (6 bases). This CDR3 spans 16 amino acids. Germline loops: CDR1 SSHAT, CDR2 FNYEAQ (reference sequence).

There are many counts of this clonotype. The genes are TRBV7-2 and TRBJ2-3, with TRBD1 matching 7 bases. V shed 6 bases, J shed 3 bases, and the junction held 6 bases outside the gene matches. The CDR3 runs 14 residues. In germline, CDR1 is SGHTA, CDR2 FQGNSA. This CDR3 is CASSLMGQTDTQYF. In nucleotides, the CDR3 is TGTGCCAGCAGTTTAATGGGACAGACAGATACGCAGTATTTT.

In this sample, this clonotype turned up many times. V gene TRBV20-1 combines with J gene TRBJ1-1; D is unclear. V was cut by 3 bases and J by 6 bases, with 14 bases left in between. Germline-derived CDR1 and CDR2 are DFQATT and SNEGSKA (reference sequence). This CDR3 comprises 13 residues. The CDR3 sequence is CSASSTVLPEAFF. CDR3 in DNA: TGCAGTGCTAGTTCCACCGTCCTACCTGAAGCTTTCTTT.

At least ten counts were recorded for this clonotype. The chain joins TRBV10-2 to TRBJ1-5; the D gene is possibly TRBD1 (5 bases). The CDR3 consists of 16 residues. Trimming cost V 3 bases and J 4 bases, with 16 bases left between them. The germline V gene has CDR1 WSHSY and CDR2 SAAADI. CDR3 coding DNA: TGCGCCAGCAGTGACCAAGGGCAGGGACTAAATCAGCCCCAGCATTTT. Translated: CASSDQGQGLNQPQHF.

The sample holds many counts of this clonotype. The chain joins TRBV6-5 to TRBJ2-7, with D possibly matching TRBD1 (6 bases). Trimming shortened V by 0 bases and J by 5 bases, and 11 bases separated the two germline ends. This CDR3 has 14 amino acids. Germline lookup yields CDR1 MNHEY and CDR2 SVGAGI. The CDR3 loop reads CASSYSDRGHEQYF. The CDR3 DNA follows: TGTGCCAGCAGTTACTCGGACAGAGGGCACGAGCAGTACTTC.

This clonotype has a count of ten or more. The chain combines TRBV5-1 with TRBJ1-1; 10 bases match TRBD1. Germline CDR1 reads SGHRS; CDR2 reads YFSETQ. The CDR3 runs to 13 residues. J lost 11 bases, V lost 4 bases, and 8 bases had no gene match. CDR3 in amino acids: CASSQDRGRNAFF. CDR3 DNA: TGCGCCAGCAGCCAGGACAGGGGGAGAAATGCTTTCTTT.

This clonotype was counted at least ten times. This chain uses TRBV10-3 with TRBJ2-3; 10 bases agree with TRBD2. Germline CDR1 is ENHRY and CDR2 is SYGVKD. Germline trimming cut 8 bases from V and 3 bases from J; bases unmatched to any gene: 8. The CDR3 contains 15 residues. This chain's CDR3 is CAIGKRGGLTDTQYF. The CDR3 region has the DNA TGTGCCATCGGCAAGCGGGGGGGCCTAACAGATACGCAGTATTTT.